This is a list of T cell receptor beta chains from one sample in a study of radiotherapy plus CTLA-4 blockade in lung cancer. The method was immunoSEQ multiplex PCR; TCRdb's version includes in-frame clones alone and lacks a portion of them. Of about 49,000 clones listed, roughly 76% are singletons. The sample consisted of peripheral blood, taken from a patient treated with radiotherapy plus ipilimumab. The receptors come from a human donor with non-small cell lung cancer who had a complete response to radiotherapy plus ipilimumab. CDR3s leave out the opening cysteine and the closing phenylalanine or tryptophan. Fields, in order: J gene, V gene, CDR3 protein.

TRBJ1-4	TRBV28	ASSPLLSGENEKLF
TRBJ2-7	TRBV28	ASKASRGEQY
TRBJ1-1	TRBV7-2	ASSADRRPSTEAF
TRBJ2-3	TRBV6-4	ASSARPSIADTQY
TRBJ2-5	TRBV25-1	ASSESWEKRTGRETQY
TRBJ1-3	TRBV9	ASSVVGPGQAAGNTIY
TRBJ2-1	TRBV5-1	ASSLVAGSYNEQF
TRBJ1-2	TRBV6-1	ASSEVQGAGYT
TRBJ2-7	TRBV6-1	ASSGRGRGDRYEQY
TRBJ2-3	TRBV7-3	ASSLTITSGTDTQY
TRBJ1-5	TRBV6-5	ASSSYFRPQH
TRBJ2-6	TRBV5-6	ASSLIGRGPSGANVLT
TRBJ1-1	TRBV29-1	SVGGQASNTEAF